This T cell receptor (beta chain) originates from a study of blood T cells in healthy people across ages. Through a sample-barcoded 5' primer and a J-beta primer mix, a second PCR was run for about 6 to 12 cycles. Via MiXCR, TCRdb re-called the 5' RACE reads, giving one row per CDR3 protein. The sample holds roughly 1,100,000 distinct CDR3 sequences, approximately 26% seen once. Total RNA was isolated from each sample in quantities of at least 6 micrograms. The junction had 9 bases not matched to a gene; V was cut back by 5 bases and J by 6 bases. Germline V gene lookup returns CDR1 LGHNA and CDR2 YSLEER. This CDR3 region has 15 residues. This clonotype was seen a handful of times. The antigen remains undetermined. The study's findings and limits: Greater diversity and more naive CD4+ cells were seen in long-lived donors than in aged donors. One million T cells yielded diversity estimates that were considered underestimates.

The sample was also reused in another study, on T cells of mothers and their children. That work states: Related pairs of mothers and children showed slightly higher, non-significant overlap versus unrelated pairs.

Sequencing was carried out using blood. The sequence derives from a girl aged 2-9 years in good health. The chain links TRBV4-3 to TRBJ2-1; 8 bases agree with TRBD1. The CDR3 bases are TGCGCCAGCAGCAACCGACAGGGGTATAGCAATGAGCAGTTCTTC. This translates into CASSNRQGYSNEQFF.